This entry describes one TCR beta chain. Its cognate antigen is unknown. The data were obtained in a study of CD8 T cells in ankylosing spondylitis. Study outcomes and limitations: Seven or eight highly homologous variants made up a TCR beta motif, and this motif appeared characteristic of ankylosing spondylitis blood. Reportedly, significant enrichment of disease-linked clones occurred in matched ankylosing spondylitis synovial fluid. Some of these motif variants have turned up before, in reports on reactive arthritis synovial fluid and blood.

The CDR3 is 15 residues long. Germline lookup yields CDR1 SGHVS and CDR2 FQNEAQ. Trimming removed 5 bases from V and 4 bases from J, with 15 bases in between. By quantitative 5'-RACE with molecular barcodes, the TCR beta libraries were made. TCRdb re-called the 5' RACE reads through MiXCR, storing one row per CDR3 protein. Of fewer than 500,000 distinct CDR3 sequences listed, more than 25% are singletons. The sequenced sample was blood, either unsorted or a sorted T cell fraction (not recorded which). The source is a male donor with ankylosing spondylitis. This chain uses TRBV7-8 with TRBJ2-1; a weak D match, TRBD2 (7 bases). As DNA, the CDR3 is TGTGCCAGCAGCCCCTGGGGGGGCGCATACAATGAGCAGTTCTTC. This codes for CASSPWGGAYNEQFF.